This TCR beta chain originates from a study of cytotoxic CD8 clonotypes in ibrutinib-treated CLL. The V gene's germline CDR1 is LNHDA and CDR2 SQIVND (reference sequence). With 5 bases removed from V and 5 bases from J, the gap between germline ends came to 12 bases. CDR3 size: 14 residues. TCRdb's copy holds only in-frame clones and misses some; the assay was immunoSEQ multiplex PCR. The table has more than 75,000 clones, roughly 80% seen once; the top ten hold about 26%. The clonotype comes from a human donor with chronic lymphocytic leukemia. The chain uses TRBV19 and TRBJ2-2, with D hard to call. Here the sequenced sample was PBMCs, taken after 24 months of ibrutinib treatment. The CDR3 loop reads CASSVSGGTGELFF. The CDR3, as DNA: TGTGCCAGTAGTGTATCGGGTGGGACCGGGGAGCTGTTTTTT.